This T cell receptor (beta chain) originates from a study of cytomegalovirus exposure and HLA in healthy donors. Overall study: Counted in an early data release were approximately 80 million unique TCRs from HLA-typed donors.

Vbeta (60) and Jbeta (13) primers were used in the PCR. TCRdb's table, derived via immunoSEQ multiplex PCR, lists solely in-frame clones and lacks some. The sample lists some 200,000 clones, roughly four fifths occurring once. Findings and caveats of the study: Specific recognition of CMV antigens was confirmed in vitro for a few chains (all CMV-associated). In an earlier analysis, most TCR beta V segments were productive about 87% or about 30% of the time. The study flagged approximately 180 TCR beta chains as cytomegalovirus-associated.

Unmatched junction bases numbered 4, after V lost 4 bases and J lost 2 bases. CDR3 size: 15 residues. Germline V lookup: CDR1 MNHEY, CDR2 SMNVEV (reference sequence). As regards this clone: Its target is not known.

This chain links TRBV27 with TRBJ2-7, with TRBD1 identical over 11 bases. The sample comprised PBMCs. The origin of this receptor is a woman aged 40 to 50 in good health and CMV-seronegative. CDR3 in amino acids: CASSYGGQGAYEQYF. CDR3 sequence (DNA): TGTGCCAGCAGTTACGGGGGACAGGGGGCCTACGAGCAGTACTTC.